This entry lists 29 T cell receptor beta chains sequenced from one sample in a study of regulatory T cells in long-lasting Graves disease. Arm-PCR of CDR3 regions and iRepertoire HTBI primers were used to build TCR beta libraries. TCRdb re-called the multiplex PCR reads through MiXCR, storing one row per CDR3 protein. The sample lists approximately 350,000 distinct CDR3 sequences; over 15% were seen once. Time point reported: newly diagnosed GD, antithyroid drugs for less than 3 months. PBMCs provided the RNA from which the TCR library was made. This same sample was also taken into another study, of T cells in Graves' hyperthyroidism and ophthalmopathy.

The source was peripheral blood mononuclear cells (PBMCs), collected at new diagnosis, from a patient treated with antithyroid drugs. Receptor source: a middle-aged man with Graves disease.

This clonotype was found many times. The rearrangement links TRBV3-1 to TRBJ2-3; perhaps D is TRBD1 or TRBD2 (6 bases each). V lost 2 bases and J lost 2, with 20 bases in between. CDR3 length: 18 residues. Germline V gene lookup returns CDR1 LGHDT and CDR2 YNNKEL (reference sequence). In DNA form, the CDR3 reads TGTGCCAGCAGCCAATTGGCTTCCGGCAGGGGACTCACAGATACGCAGTATTTT. Amino acid sequence: CASSQLASGRGLTDTQYF.

Many counts were recorded for this clonotype. J is TRBJ2-3 and V is TRBV7-9, with 12 positions matching TRBD2. CDR3 length equals 16 residues. J lost 2 bases, V lost 5 bases, and 5 bases had no gene match. Germline V gene sequence: CDR1 SEHNR, CDR2 FQNEAQ (reference sequence). Here the CDR3 reads CASSVGLAGNTDTQYF. CDR3 bases: TGTGCCAGCAGCGTCGGACTAGCGGGGAACACAGATACGCAGTATTTT.

On this clonotype itself: A much larger clone lies a single base off, so this may be a read error. This rearrangement joins TRBV5-1 to TRBJ2-5, with 12 bases lining up with TRBD2. The V gene's germline CDR1 is SGHRS and CDR2 YFSETQ. The CDR3 consists of 16 residues. CDR3: CASSKTLAGGQEAQYF. The CDR3 coding sequence is TGCGCCAGCAGCAAGACACTAGCGGGGGGTCAAGAGGCCCAGTACTTC.

The gene calls are TRBV18 and TRBJ1-1; D is uncertain. V lost 6 bases to trimming and J lost 4 bases, with 18 bases between them. This CDR3 is built from 15 residues. Germline CDR1 is KGHSH and CDR2 is LQKENI. CDR3 protein: CASSRESSSSTEAFF. CDR3 nucleotides: TGTGCCAGCTCCCGCGAATCCAGTTCCTCCACTGAAGCTTTCTTT.

The V gene is TRBV6-2 or TRBV6-3, the J gene TRBJ1-5, with D hard to call. The CDR3 is made up of 15 amino acids. From germline, CDR1 is MNHEY and CDR2 SVGEGT. Trimming removed 2 bases from V and 2 bases from J, with 10 bases in between. The CDR3 sequence is CASSYEGWGNQPQHF. As DNA, the CDR3 is TGTGCCAGCAGTTACGAAGGGTGGGGCAATCAGCCCCAGCATTTT.

J is TRBJ1-2 and V is TRBV10-3; D gene uncertain. The CDR3 spans 15 residues. V lost 4 bases, J lost 8 bases, and 20 bases lay in between. CDR1 ENHRY and CDR2 SYGVKD come from the germline V gene. The CDR3 DNA sequence: TGTGCCATCAGTGCGGCACCCGAGGACTCTATGGGCTACACCTTC. Protein product: CAISAAPEDSMGYTF.

There are many counts of this clonotype. The chain links TRBV5-1 to TRBJ2-3; 11 bases are shared with TRBD2. V was clipped by 4 bases and J by 4 bases; unmatched bases: 5. CDR3 length equals 15 residues. Germline lookup yields CDR1 SGHRS and CDR2 YFSETQ. CDR3 in amino acids: CASSPTSGGADTQYF. The DNA of the CDR3 is TGCGCCAGCAGCCCTACTAGCGGGGGAGCAGATACGCAGTATTTT.

The genes are TRBV18 and TRBJ1-2; TRBD1 matches at 9 bases. The trim removed 6 bases at V and 5 bases at J, leaving 7 bases unmatched. CDR3 length: 14 residues. CDR1 and CDR2 from the germline V gene are KGHSH and LQKENI. The CDR3 nucleotides read TGTGCCAGCTCCCCCACTGGACAGGGGTATGGCTACACCTTC. This sequence encodes CASSPTGQGYGYTF.

Concerning this clonotype itself: A much larger clone lies a single base off, so this may be a read error. The rearrangement joins TRBV25-1 to TRBJ2-5; a possible D gene is TRBD2 (6 bases). The V gene lost 3 bases and the J gene lost 9 bases, with 26 bases spanning the gap. Germline lookup yields CDR1 MGHDK and CDR2 SYGVNS. This CDR3 region has 17 residues. DNA of the CDR3: TGTGCCAGCAGTGAGAGGGGCTTGCCGTCAGGAGGGGAGGCCCAGTACTTC. This encodes CASSERGLPSGGEAQYF.

This clonotype showed up just a few times. V gene TRBV27 combines with J gene TRBJ1-4, with D perhaps matching TRBD1 (5 bases). Germline CDR1 MNHEY, CDR2 SMNVEV (reference sequence). This CDR3 comprises 14 residues. V was trimmed by 3 bases and J by 6 bases, leaving 11 bases between them. Written as DNA, the CDR3 is TGTGCCAGCAGTTTCCGGGAGGGGCATGAAAAACTGTTTTTT. Amino acids: CASSFREGHEKLFF. Filled out from reference TRBV27 and TRBJ1-4, the complete variable domain reads EAQVTQNPRYLITVTGKKLTVTCSQNMNHEYMSWYRQDPGLGLRQIYYSMNVEVTDKGDVPEGYKVSRKEKRNFPLILESPSPNQTSLYFCASSFREGHEKLFFGSGTQLSVL.

The rearrangement links TRBV27 to TRBJ2-7; 10 bases match TRBD1. Germline V gene data show CDR1 as MNHEY and CDR2 as SMNVEV (reference sequence). This CDR3 region has 15 residues. The V and J ends lost 5 bases and 7 bases, in that order; junction bases with no gene match: 11. This CDR3 reads CASSPVAGTGEEQYF. The CDR3 DNA sequence: TGTGCCAGCAGTCCAGTTGCCGGGACAGGGGAAGAGCAGTACTTC.

There are many counts of this clonotype. The chain uses TRBV30 and TRBJ2-1; 11 bases are a match to TRBD1. V was clipped by 3 bases and J by 9 bases; unmatched bases: 7. CDR1 GTSNPN and CDR2 SVGIG come from the germline V gene (reference sequence). This CDR3 is built from 14 residues. CDR3 coding DNA: TGTGCCTGGAGAAGGGACAGGGGGGGGAGTGAGCAGTTCTTC. Amino acids: CAWRRDRGGSEQFF.

The chain is built from TRBV7-2 and TRBJ1-4, with D hard to call. Trimming removed 2 bases at V and 5 bases at J, with 9 bases between. The CDR3 has 14 residues. Germline V gene data show CDR1 as SGHTA and CDR2 as FQGNSA. The CDR3 nucleotides are TGTGCCAGCAGCTTACAGTGGCAGAATGAAAAACTGTTTTTT. It encodes CASSLQWQNEKLFF.

Regarding this clonotype: A much larger clone is a single base away; this may be a read error. The chain couples TRBV28 to TRBJ1-4; D gene uncertain. CDR1 is MDHEN and CDR2 is SYDVKM in the germline V gene. Trimming took off 5 bases at V and 4 bases at J, with 11 bases between the two ends. This CDR3 has 14 residues. CDR3 sequence (DNA): TGTGCCAGCAGTCTCGGGGTCCATAATGAAAAACTGTTTTTT. It encodes CASSLGVHNEKLFF.

A word on this clonotype: Possible read error: a much larger clone is one base away. The chain has TRBV11-2 and TRBJ2-5, with TRBD2 matching 10 bases. CDR1 SGHAT and CDR2 FQNNGV come from the germline V gene. The CDR3 consists of 16 residues. CDR3 in amino acids: CASSQGLLAGEETRYF. The CDR3 DNA sequence: TGTGCCAGCAGCCAAGGGCTCCTAGCGGGGGAAGAGACCCGGTACTTC.

On this clonotype itself: Being one base from a much bigger clone, this may be a read error. The rearrangement links TRBV18 to TRBJ2-2, with D possibly being TRBD1 (6 bases). The V end was cut by 3 bases, the J end by 5 bases, with 13 bases between. The CDR3 is 15 residues long. The germline V gene has CDR1 KGHSH and CDR2 LQKENI. Here the CDR3 DNA reads TGTGCCAGCTCACCCCCTCAGGGGAGAACCGGGGAGCTGTTTTTT. This codes for CASSPPQGRTGELFF.

This clonotype was picked up many times. The V call is TRBV6-1, the J call TRBJ1-1; D possibly corresponds to TRBD1 (5 bases). Per germline, CDR1 MNHNS and CDR2 SASEGT. The CDR3 has 11 residues. Trimming took 7 bases from V and 8 from J, leaving 11 bases between them. The CDR3 spells CASKRDREAFF. CDR3 DNA: TGTGCCAGCAAGCGAGACAGAGAAGCTTTCTTT.

This clonotype was observed many times. The rearrangement uses TRBV28 and TRBJ2-7; 7 bases match TRBD1. The CDR3 length is 14 residues. Germline-derived CDR1 and CDR2 are MDHEN and SYDVKM. V was pared by 6 bases and J by 2 bases, with 7 bases of the junction left unmatched. The chain's CDR3 is CASSLWGQTYEQYF. The CDR3 region has the DNA TGTGCCAGCAGCCTGTGGGGACAGACCTACGAGCAGTACTTC.

Notes on this clonotype: It may be a read error: a sequence one base away is much more abundant. The chain links TRBV27 to TRBJ2-1, with 9 nucleotides matching TRBD1. The CDR3 spans 16 residues. Germline loops: CDR1 MNHEY, CDR2 SMNVEV (reference sequence). The V segment lost 5 bases and the J segment 5 bases; nucleotides outside the gene matches: 10. As DNA, the CDR3 is TGTGCCAGCAGTGACTCTGGGACAGGGTTCGACAATGAGCAGTTCTTC. Translating gives CASSDSGTGFDNEQFF.

The table lists this clonotype with many counts. The chain employs TRBV27 and TRBJ2-5, with 9 nucleotides matching TRBD2. V lost 6 bases and J lost 4; bases outside the gene matches: 9. This CDR3 is built from 15 residues. Germline CDR1 reads MNHEY; CDR2 reads SMNVEV (reference sequence). CDR3 in amino acids: CASSILAGLGETQYF. The DNA of the CDR3 is TGTGCCAGCAGCATCCTAGCGGGGCTCGGAGAGACCCAGTACTTC.

The V call is TRBV20-1, the J call TRBJ1-1; 8 bases are a match to TRBD1. Germline CDR1 reads DFQATT; CDR2 reads SNEGSKA (reference sequence). The length of the CDR3 is 14 residues. The trim removed 0 bases at V and 5 bases at J, leaving 5 bases unmatched. The CDR3 is CSARDPTGVTEAFF. The CDR3 DNA reads TGCAGTGCTAGAGATCCGACAGGGGTAACTGAAGCTTTCTTT.

This clonotype was seen more than once but under ten times. J is TRBJ1-3 and V is TRBV10-3; D possibly corresponds to TRBD1 (5 bases). Germline CDR1 reads ENHRY; CDR2 reads SYGVKD. The CDR3 contains 12 residues. V was pared by 8 bases and J by 0 bases, with 5 bases between. The CDR3: CAIQGSGNTIYF. The CDR3 coding sequence is TGTGCCATCCAGGGCTCTGGAAACACCATATATTTT.

On this clonotype: This could be a read error, since a much larger clone is one nucleotide away. The chain recombines TRBV27 with TRBJ1-5; TRBD1 is a possible D gene (6 bases). Trimming removed 5 bases at V and 5 bases at J, with 13 bases between. CDR3 length: 14 residues. Germline loops: CDR1 MNHEY, CDR2 SMNVEV (reference sequence). Here the CDR3 reads CASSAGDTYQPQHF. For the CDR3, the DNA is TGTGCCAGCAGTGCAGGGGACACCTATCAGCCCCAGCATTTT.

The chain employs TRBV5-1 and TRBJ2-5; TRBD2 matches at 10 bases. V lost 0 bases and J lost 0; bases outside the gene matches: 2. Germline CDR1 is SGHRS and CDR2 is YFSETQ. CDR3 length: 16 residues. DNA for the CDR3: TGCGCCAGCAGCTTGGTTAGCGGGGGGAACCAAGAGACCCAGTACTTC. Protein: CASSLVSGGNQETQYF.

This clonotype was picked up many times. The rearrangement links TRBV18 to TRBJ2-2, with 10 bases that match TRBD2. Looked up from germline, CDR1 is KGHSH and CDR2 is LQKENI. The CDR3 has 16 residues. The J segment lost 3 bases and the V segment lost 1 base, leaving 2 bases of the junction unmatched. The CDR3, as DNA: TGTGCCAGCTCACCACGGCTAGCGGGGGACACCGGGGAGCTGTTTTTT. This codes for CASSPRLAGDTGELFF.

V gene TRBV11-2 combines with J gene TRBJ2-1; 9 nucleotides agree with TRBD2. With the DNA end fitting TRBJ2-5 better, the J assignment may be wrong. The CDR3 totals 14 residues. CDR1 and CDR2 from the germline V gene are SGHAT and FQNNGV. CDR3 DNA sequence: TGTGCCAGCAATCGCGGGGGGGCGGAAGAGACCCAGTACTTC. This gives the protein CASNRGGAEETQYF.

This clonotype was seen ten or more times. The J gene is TRBJ2-3, the V gene TRBV5-1; no clear D gene. The CDR3 totals 13 residues. V lost 2 bases and J 2 bases, leaving 6 bases between the germline ends. Per germline, CDR1 SGHRS and CDR2 YFSETQ. CDR3 DNA: TGCGCCAGCAGCTTTAAGGACACAGATACGCAGTATTTT. This translates into CASSFKDTDTQYF.

Comments on this clonotype: Given a far larger clone just one base away, this is likely a sequencing read error. The chain uses TRBV11-2 and TRBJ2-7; 8 positions agree with TRBD1. Judging by the DNA end, TRBJ2-5 fits better; the J call may be wrong. Germline V gene sequence: CDR1 SGHAT, CDR2 FQNNGV. This CDR3 region has 13 residues. CDR3 DNA sequence: TGTGCCAGCGGCCAGGGACAGGTACAGACCCAGTACTTC. As protein: CASGQGQVQTQYF.

Points on this clonotype: A much bigger clone sits one base away, suggesting this may be a read error. In DNA form, the CDR3 reads TGTGCCACCTATAAGGGACAGGGAATAGTCCATGAGCAGTTCTTC. Translated: CATYKGQGIVHEQFF. The rearrangement links TRBV27 to TRBJ2-1; 9 nucleotides line up with TRBD1. Germline values: CDR1 MNHEY, CDR2 SMNVEV (reference sequence). This CDR3 has 15 residues. V lost 10 bases, J lost 8 bases, and 15 bases stayed unmatched.